The clone carrying this T cell receptor beta chain was observed at least ten times. This entry comes from a study of tumor-infiltrating lymphocytes in oesophageal squamous cell carcinoma. TCRdb analysed the PCR reads with MiXCR anew, one entry per CDR3 protein. The sample has about 3,700 distinct CDR3 sequences, 11% to 15% seen once. The material sequenced was esophageal tumor tissue. The receptor's source is a male donor with esophageal squamous cell carcinoma.

CDR3 loop: CASRFGNQPQHF. CDR3 bases: TGTGCCAGTAGGTTTGGCAATCAGCCCCAGCATTTT. This chain uses TRBV19 with TRBJ1-5; unclear D gene. The CDR3 extends over 12 amino acids. CDR1 and CDR2 (germline): LNHDA, SQIVND (reference sequence). Trimming removed 6 bases at V and 2 bases at J, with 5 bases between. Full variable domain (remainder filled in from reference TRBV19 and TRBJ1-5): DGGITQSPKYLFRKEGQNVTLSCEQNLNHDAMYWYRQDPGQGLRLIYYSQIVNDFQKGDIAEGYSVSREKKESFPLTVTSAQKNPTAFYLCASRFGNQPQHFGDGTRLSIL.